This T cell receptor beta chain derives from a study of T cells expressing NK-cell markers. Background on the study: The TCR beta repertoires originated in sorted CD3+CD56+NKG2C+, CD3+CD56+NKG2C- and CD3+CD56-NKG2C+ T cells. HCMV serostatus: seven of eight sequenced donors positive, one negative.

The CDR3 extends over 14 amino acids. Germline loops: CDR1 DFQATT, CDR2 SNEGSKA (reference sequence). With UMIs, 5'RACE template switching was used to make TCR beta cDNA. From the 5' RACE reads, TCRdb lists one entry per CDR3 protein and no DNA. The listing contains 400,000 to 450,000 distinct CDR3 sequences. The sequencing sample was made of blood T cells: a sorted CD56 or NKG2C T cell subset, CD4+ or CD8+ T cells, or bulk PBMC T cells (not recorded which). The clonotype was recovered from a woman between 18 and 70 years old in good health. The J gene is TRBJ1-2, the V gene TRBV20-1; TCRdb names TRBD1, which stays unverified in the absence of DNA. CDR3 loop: CSASSPGQGYGYTF.